Detailed here is one TCR beta chain. These data are taken from a study of blood T cell repertoires in COVID-19. Across the whole study: Italy, Spain and the United States were the sources of the convalescent and acute COVID-19 samples. Nucleic acid was either cDNA or gDNA, and it came from T cells, B-cell-depleted T cells, or PBMCs.

Germline-derived CDR1 and CDR2 are MNHEY and SVGAGI. With 5 bases clipped from V and 4 bases from J, the junction kept 10 bases outside the gene matches. There are 15 residues in the CDR3. Under the authors' procedure: Reference gene primer amplification gave estimated nucleated cell counts. Clones were read by immunoSEQ multiplex PCR, and TCRdb kept only the in-frame ones, dropping some. From that table come the V and J calls and clone size; the DNA was used to work out D and trimming. The sample records over 120,000 clones, about 87% being singletons. The chain employs TRBV6-5 and TRBJ2-5, with TRBD1 identical over 7 bases. This sequence originates from a woman between 45 and 65 years old with acute or convalescent COVID-19. The sequenced sample consisted of peripheral blood. CDR3 residues: CASSPWDSLGETQYF. The CDR3 DNA follows: TGTGCCAGCAGTCCGTGGGACAGCCTTGGAGAGACCCAGTACTTC.